These 4 T cell receptor beta chains originate from one sample sequenced in a study of tumor-infiltrating lymphocytes in primary liver carcinoma. Production of TCR beta cDNA used approximately 0.55 ug total RNA together with a constant-region primer. Libraries of TCR beta came from three nested multiplex PCR rounds with slightly modified ARM-PCR. Use of TRBV1-TRBV30 forward primers with a C-beta reverse primer characterized the first two PCR rounds, which lasted 10 cycles each. TCRdb independently ran MiXCR on the multiplex PCR reads; one entry per CDR3 protein. The sample lists around 79,000 distinct CDR3 sequences; about three quarters were seen once. Co-extraction of both nucleic acids (RNA and DNA) used about 17-31 mg of unsorted bulk tissue. The specimen sequenced was tumor-adjacent normal liver tissue. These receptors were taken from a man in his forties or fifties with primary liver carcinoma and hepatitis B virus infection.

This clonotype was recorded only once. This chain connects TRBV4-3 to TRBJ2-7, with a possible D match to TRBD1 (6 bases). The CDR3 is 14 residues long. CDR1 is LGHNA, CDR2 YSLEER, per germline. Trimming shortened V by 6 bases and J by 2 bases, and 14 bases separated the two germline ends. The CDR3 DNA reads TGCGCCAGCAGTTCCAAGGACAGCACCTACGAGCAGTACTTC. Protein: CASSSKDSTYEQYF.

Concerning this clonotype: A junction end diverges from the germline sequence, so it may reflect a read error. This rearrangement joins TRBV12-3 or TRBV12-4 to TRBJ2-7, with 15 bases aligning to TRBD2. CDR3 length: 15 amino acids. The CDR3 DNA reads as TGTGCCAGCAGTTCCCCCGGACTAGCGGGAGGGGAGCAATACTTC. Residues: CASSSPGLAGGEQYF.

The table lists this clonotype with a few counts. The CDR3 spells CASSVLAGGEGEAFF. In DNA form, the CDR3 reads TGTGCCAGCAGCGTACTTGCAGGGGGCGAAGGTGAAGCTTTCTTT. The rearrangement joins TRBV9 to TRBJ1-1; TRBD1 matches at 8 bases. This CDR3 is built from 15 residues. Per germline, CDR1 SGDLS and CDR2 YYNGEE. After removal of 1 base from V and 7 bases from J, the junction contained 9 bases not matched to a gene.

This clonotype was detected ten times or more. The gene calls are TRBV5-4 and TRBJ2-1; 7 bases match TRBD2. CDR1 SGHNT and CDR2 YYREEE come from the germline V gene (reference sequence). The CDR3 sequence is 15 residues long. The J segment lost 4 bases and the V segment lost 0 bases, leaving 4 bases of the junction unmatched. The DNA of the CDR3 is TGTGCCAGCAGCTTGGGCGGGAGTCGGTACAATGAGCAGTTCTTC. Translated: CASSLGGSRYNEQFF.